Below, one T cell receptor (beta chain) is given with its context. This entry belongs to a study of blood T cell repertoires in COVID-19. Assay: immunoSEQ multiplex PCR; the TCRdb copy retains only in-frame clones and omits some. Among 450,000 to 500,000 clones listed, about nine tenths were seen once. The CDR3 is made up of 15 amino acids. Germline trimming cut 4 bases from V and 5 bases from J; bases unmatched to any gene: 8. From germline, CDR1 is MNHEY and CDR2 SMNVEV (reference sequence). Recruits, aged about 18 to 90 years, lived in 24 US areas. Participant-given clinical history determined each cohort assignment. Cohort 3 recovered donors had two negative PCRs, clearance, or symptom resolution.

This chain connects TRBV27 to TRBJ2-5; 9 bases are shared with TRBD1. The receptor comes from a woman aged 55-75 years who had recovered from COVID-19. The sample taken for sequencing was PBMCs or T cells enriched from blood (not recorded which). This CDR3 reads CASSSHRGQWETQYF. Written as DNA, the CDR3 is TGTGCCAGCAGTTCTCACAGGGGGCAGTGGGAGACCCAGTACTTC.